This entry describes one T cell receptor (beta chain). The antigen remains undetermined. This sample was included in a study of monozygotic twins with inflammatory bowel disease. Germline assignment: CDR1 DFQATT and CDR2 SNEGSKA (reference sequence). CDR3 length: 15 residues. Study-wide results and caveats: IBD patients exhibited fewer clonotypes shared with other individuals than healthy twins, particularly with disease activity.

Using the 5' RACE reads, TCRdb records one entry per CDR3 protein without DNA. In total, the table holds roughly 300,000 distinct CDR3 sequences. This clonotype originated in a human donor with ulcerative colitis or Crohn's disease, or a healthy co-twin of an affected twin (not recorded which). The chain carries TRBV20-1 and TRBJ2-2; TCRdb's D call, TRBD2, is unchecked because there is no DNA. Sequenced: blood. The CDR3 protein is CSARDPGAYTGELFF.